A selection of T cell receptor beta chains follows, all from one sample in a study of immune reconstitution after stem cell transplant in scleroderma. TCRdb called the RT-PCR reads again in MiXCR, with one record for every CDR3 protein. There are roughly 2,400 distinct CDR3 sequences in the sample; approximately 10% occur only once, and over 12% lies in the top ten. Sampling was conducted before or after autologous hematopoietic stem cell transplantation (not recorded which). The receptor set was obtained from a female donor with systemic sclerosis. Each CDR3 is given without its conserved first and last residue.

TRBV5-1 ASSPDFAGSTEAF
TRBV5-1 ASTQLETGSYEQY
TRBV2 ASSERTGGRETQY
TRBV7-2 ASRDRGNTGELF
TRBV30 AWTGTGGLSYEQY
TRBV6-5 ASSYLRSTGAYQETQY
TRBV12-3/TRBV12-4 ASSLEAGLNTEAF
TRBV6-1 ASSATSGGYNEQF
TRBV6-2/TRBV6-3 ATRTGATDTQY
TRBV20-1 SARSRVHEQF
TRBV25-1 ASSEGADTQY
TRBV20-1 SARDSWTSGTYNEQF
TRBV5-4 ASSTDRGLGGELF